Listed below are T cell receptor beta chains from one sample, sequenced in a study of beta chain features in type 1 diabetes. Using immunoSEQ multiplex PCR, the repertoire was profiled, and TCRdb retains in-frame clones only, with some absent. Seen here are hundreds of thousands of clones, 11% to 15% observed once, and the top ten hold about 6.6%. Sequencing was done on a sample of central memory CD4+ T cells from blood. These receptors all stem from a man aged 25-45 years in good health. Each CDR3 is given with its conserved first and last residue. The D gene is left open where the match is weak. Only some rows state a clone size, as once, few, many or a class for expanded clones.

>TRBJ1-3|TRBV6-1|NA|NA
CASGAVDYGNTIYF
TGTGCCAGCGGGGCCGTAGATTATGGAAACACCATATATTTT
>TRBJ2-2|TRBV2|NA|few
CASRTGTNTGELFF
TGTGCCAGCAGGACAGGGACTAACACCGGGGAGCTGTTTTTT
>TRBJ2-1|TRBV4-3|TRBD2|few
CASSQVWTSAQGEQFF
TGCGCCAGCAGCCAAGTTTGGACTAGCGCCCAGGGTGAGCAGTTCTTC
>TRBJ2-5|TRBV4-3|TRBD2|few
CASSQEWGLVNQETQYF
TGCGCCAGCAGCCAAGAATGGGGACTAGTGAACCAAGAGACCCAGTACTTC
>TRBJ2-7|TRBV7-9|NA|few
CASSLGTYEQYF
TGTGCCAGCAGCTTAGGGACATACGAGCAGTACTTC
>TRBJ2-4|TRBV19|NA|few
CASSNFRGTYEAKNIQYF
TGTGCCAGTAGTAATTTTCGCGGGACGTACGAAGCCAAAAACATTCAGTACTTC
>TRBJ1-2|TRBV2|NA|NA
CASILREGGGYTF
TGTGCCAGCATCCTCCGTGAGGGGGGTGGCTACACCTTC
>TRBJ1-5|TRBV2|TRBD1|NA
CASSSTGEHF
TGTGCCAGCAGTTCGACAGGGGAGCATTTT
>TRBJ1-3|TRBV18|NA|many
CASSPNSGNTIYF
TGTGCCAGCTCACCCAATTCTGGAAACACCATATATTTT
>TRBJ1-1|TRBV7-2|NA|NA
CASSTRTVGTEAFF
TGTGCCAGCAGCACCCGGACAGTGGGGACTGAAGCTTTCTTT
>TRBJ2-5|TRBV11-1|NA|few
CASSLLMQETQYF
TGTGCCAGCAGCCTTCTTATGCAAGAGACCCAGTACTTC
>TRBJ2-1|TRBV9|TRBD2|many
CASSPGTSGGSEQFF
TGTGCCAGCAGCCCCGGGACTAGCGGGGGAAGTGAGCAGTTCTTC
>TRBJ1-1|TRBV30|NA|NA
CAWISRAGYTEAFF
TGTGCCTGGATTTCCAGGGCGGGGTACACTGAAGCTTTCTTT
>TRBJ1-6|TRBV11-2|NA|NA
CASSLGPRSPLHF
TGTGCCAGCAGCTTAGGCCCCCGGTCACCCCTCCACTTT
>TRBJ2-6|TRBV27|TRBD1|NA
CASGLTGHGANVLTF
TGTGCCAGCGGGCTGACAGGGCACGGGGCCAACGTCCTGACTTTC
>TRBJ2-3|TRBV5-1|TRBD2|few
CASSLTTSGGTDTQYF
TGCGCCAGCAGCTTGACTACTAGCGGGGGCACAGATACGCAGTATTTT
>TRBJ1-1|TRBV7-2|TRBD1|NA
CASSPRQGASIAFF
TGTGCCAGCAGCCCCCGACAGGGGGCCTCTATTGCTTTCTTT
>TRBJ2-5|TRBV19|NA|few
CASRLEGGPQETQYF
TGTGCCAGCCGGTTGGAGGGGGGGCCTCAAGAGACCCAGTACTTC
>TRBJ1-5|TRBV5-1|NA|few
CASSLGSGGNQPQHF
TGCGCCAGCAGCTTGGGATCAGGGGGCAATCAGCCCCAGCATTTT
>TRBJ2-3|TRBV7-6|NA|NA
CASSFSVGVDTQYF
TGTGCCAGCAGCTTTTCCGTGGGCGTAGATACGCAGTATTTT
>TRBJ2-2|TRBV6-5|TRBD2|NA
CASNPGLAGTGELFF
TGTGCCAGCAACCCGGGACTAGCGGGGACCGGGGAGCTGTTTTTT
>TRBJ1-6|TRBV20-1|NA|NA
CSARWGPALHF
TGCAGTGCTAGATGGGGCCCCGCCCTCCACTTT
>TRBJ1-2|TRBV30|NA|NA
CAWREGENYGYTF
TGTGCCTGGCGAGAGGGGGAGAACTATGGCTACACCTTC
>TRBJ1-2|TRBV7-9|NA|few
CASSSRGGRSTF
TGTGCCAGCAGCTCCCGGGGGGGAAGATCCACCTTC